Described below is a single TCR beta chain sequence and its context. TCRdb's copy holds only in-frame clones and misses some; the assay was immunoSEQ multiplex PCR. The sample shows around 140,000 clones, 88% of them seen only once. This entry comes from a study of blood T cell repertoires in COVID-19. This TCR was recovered from a human donor with COVID-19, enrolled during active disease. The donor label of this sample is uncertain. The sample was peripheral blood.

In DNA form, the CDR3 reads TGTGCCAGCAGCACAGAGACTAGCGGGGGGGCTGAGGAGCTGTTTTTT. Translating it yields CASSTETSGGAEELFF. This chain joins TRBV11-2 and TRBJ2-2; 14 bases agree with TRBD2. Trimming took 5 bases from V and 10 from J; bases not matched to a gene: 9. The CDR3 extends over 16 amino acids. The germline V gene encodes CDR1 SGHAT and CDR2 FQNNGV.